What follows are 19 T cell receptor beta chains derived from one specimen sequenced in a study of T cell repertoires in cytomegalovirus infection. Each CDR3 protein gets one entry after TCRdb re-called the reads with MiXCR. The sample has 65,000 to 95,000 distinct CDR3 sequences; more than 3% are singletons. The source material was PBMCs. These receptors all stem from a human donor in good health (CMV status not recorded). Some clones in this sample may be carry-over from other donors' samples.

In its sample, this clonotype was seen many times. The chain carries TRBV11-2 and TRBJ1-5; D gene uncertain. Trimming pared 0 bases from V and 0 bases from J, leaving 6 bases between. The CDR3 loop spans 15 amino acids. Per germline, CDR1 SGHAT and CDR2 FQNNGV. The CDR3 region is CASSLDFSSNQPQHF. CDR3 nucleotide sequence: TGTGCCAGCAGCTTAGATTTCTCTAGCAATCAGCCCCAGCATTTT.

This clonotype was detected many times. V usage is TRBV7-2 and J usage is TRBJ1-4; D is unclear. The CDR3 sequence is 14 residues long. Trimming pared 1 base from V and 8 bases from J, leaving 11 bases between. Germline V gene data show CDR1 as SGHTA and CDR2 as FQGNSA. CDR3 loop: CASSLVGGVEKLFF. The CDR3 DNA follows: TGTGCCAGCAGCTTAGTCGGCGGGGTAGAAAAACTGTTTTTT.

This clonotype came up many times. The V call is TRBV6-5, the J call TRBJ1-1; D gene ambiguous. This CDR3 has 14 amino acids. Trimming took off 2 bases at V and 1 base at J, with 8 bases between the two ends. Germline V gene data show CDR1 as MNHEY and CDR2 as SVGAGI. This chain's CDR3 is CASSYAKWNTEAFF. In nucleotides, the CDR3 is TGTGCCAGCAGTTACGCCAAGTGGAACACTGAAGCTTTCTTT.

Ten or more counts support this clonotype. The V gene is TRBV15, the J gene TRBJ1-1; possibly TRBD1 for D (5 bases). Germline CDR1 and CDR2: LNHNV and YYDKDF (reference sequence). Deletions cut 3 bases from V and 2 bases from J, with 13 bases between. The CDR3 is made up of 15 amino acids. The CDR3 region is CATSSDLQVNTEAFF. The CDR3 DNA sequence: TGTGCCACCAGCAGCGACCTACAGGTAAACACTGAAGCTTTCTTT.

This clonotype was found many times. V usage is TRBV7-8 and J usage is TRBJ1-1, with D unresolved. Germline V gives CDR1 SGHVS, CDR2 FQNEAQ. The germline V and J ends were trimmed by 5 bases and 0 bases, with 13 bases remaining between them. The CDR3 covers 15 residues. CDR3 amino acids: CASSPGLGMNTEAFF. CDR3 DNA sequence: TGTGCCAGCAGCCCCGGTCTCGGGATGAACACTGAAGCTTTCTTT. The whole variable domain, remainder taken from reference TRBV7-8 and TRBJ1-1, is GAGVSQSPRYKVAKRGQDVALRCDPISGHVSLFWYQQALGQGPEFLTYFQNEAQLDKSGLPSDRFFAERPEGSVSTLKIQRTQQEDSAVYLCASSPGLGMNTEAFFGQGTRLTVV.

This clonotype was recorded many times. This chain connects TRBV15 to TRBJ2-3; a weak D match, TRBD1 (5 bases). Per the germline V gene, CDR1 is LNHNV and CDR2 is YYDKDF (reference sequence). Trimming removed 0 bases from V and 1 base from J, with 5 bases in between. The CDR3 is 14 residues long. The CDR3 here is CATSREQGTDTQYF. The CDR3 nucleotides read TGTGCCACCAGCAGAGAACAGGGCACAGATACGCAGTATTTT. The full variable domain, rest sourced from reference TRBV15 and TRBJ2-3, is DAMVIQNPRYQVTQFGKPVTLSCSQTLNHNVMYWYQQKSSQAPKLLFHYYDKDFNNEADTPDNFQSRRPNTSFCFLDIRSPGLGDTAMYLCATSREQGTDTQYFGPGTRLTVL.

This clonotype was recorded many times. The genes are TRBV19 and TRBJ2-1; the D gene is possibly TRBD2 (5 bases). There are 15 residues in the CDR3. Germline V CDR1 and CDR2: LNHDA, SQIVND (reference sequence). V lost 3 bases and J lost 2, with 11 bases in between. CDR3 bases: TGTGCCAGTAGTATTCGGCTAGCAGCCTACAATGAGCAGTTCTTC. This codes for CASSIRLAAYNEQFF.

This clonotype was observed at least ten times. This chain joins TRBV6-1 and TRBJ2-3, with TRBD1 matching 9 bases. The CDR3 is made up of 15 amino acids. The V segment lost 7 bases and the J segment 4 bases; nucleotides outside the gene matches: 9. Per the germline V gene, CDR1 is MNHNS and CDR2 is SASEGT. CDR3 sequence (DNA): TGTGCCAGCAAGCTACAGGGGGCGCGTGCAGATACGCAGTATTTT. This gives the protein CASKLQGARADTQYF.

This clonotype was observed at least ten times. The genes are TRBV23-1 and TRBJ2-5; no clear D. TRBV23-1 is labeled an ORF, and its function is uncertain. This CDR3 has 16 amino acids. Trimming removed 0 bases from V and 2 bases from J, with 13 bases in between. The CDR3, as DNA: TGCGCCAGCAGTCAATCTAGGCCCCGCGGACAAGAGACCCAGTACTTC. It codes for CASSQSRPRGQETQYF.

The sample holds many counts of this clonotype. The DNA of the CDR3 is TGTGCCAGCAGTTACCGCCCAGGGGTCGGCACTGAAGCTTTCTTT. It is translated as CASSYRPGVGTEAFF. This sequence joins TRBV6-5 and TRBJ1-1; D might be TRBD1 (6 bases). Germline assignment: CDR1 MNHEY and CDR2 SVGAGI. The CDR3 extends over 15 amino acids. V was pared by 2 bases and J by 4 bases, with 14 bases between.

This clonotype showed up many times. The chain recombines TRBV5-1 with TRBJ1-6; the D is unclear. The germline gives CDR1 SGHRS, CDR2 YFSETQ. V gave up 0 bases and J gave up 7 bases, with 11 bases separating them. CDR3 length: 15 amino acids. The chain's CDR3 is CASSLASGSNSPLHF. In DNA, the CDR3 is TGCGCCAGCAGCTTGGCCTCGGGTTCAAATTCACCCCTCCACTTT.

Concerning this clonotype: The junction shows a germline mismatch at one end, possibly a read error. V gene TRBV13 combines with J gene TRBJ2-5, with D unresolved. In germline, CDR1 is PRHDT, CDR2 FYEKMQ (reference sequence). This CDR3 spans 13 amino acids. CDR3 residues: CASSLLAKETQHF. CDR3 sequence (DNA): TGTGCCAGCAGCTTATTGGCCAAGGAGACCCAGCACTTC. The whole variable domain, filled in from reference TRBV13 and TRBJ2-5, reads AAGVIQSPRHLIKEKRETATLKCYPIPRHDTVYWYQQGPGQDPQFLISFYEKMQSDKGSIPDRFSAQQFSDYHSELNMSSLELGDSALYFCASSLLAKETQHFGPGTRLLVL.

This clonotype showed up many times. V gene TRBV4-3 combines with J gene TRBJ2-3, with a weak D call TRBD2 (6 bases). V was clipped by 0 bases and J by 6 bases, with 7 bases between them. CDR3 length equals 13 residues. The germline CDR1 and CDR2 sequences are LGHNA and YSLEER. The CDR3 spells CASSQEAGDTQYF. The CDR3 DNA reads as TGCGCCAGCAGCCAAGAGGCGGGGGATACGCAGTATTTT.

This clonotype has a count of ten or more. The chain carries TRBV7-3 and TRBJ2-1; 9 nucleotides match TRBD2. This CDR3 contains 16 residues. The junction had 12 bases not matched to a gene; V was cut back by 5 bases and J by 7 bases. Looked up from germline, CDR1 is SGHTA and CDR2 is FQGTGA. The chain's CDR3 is CASSPPGTSYLNEQFF. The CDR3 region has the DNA TGTGCCAGCAGCCCACCCGGGACTAGCTATTTAAATGAGCAGTTCTTC.

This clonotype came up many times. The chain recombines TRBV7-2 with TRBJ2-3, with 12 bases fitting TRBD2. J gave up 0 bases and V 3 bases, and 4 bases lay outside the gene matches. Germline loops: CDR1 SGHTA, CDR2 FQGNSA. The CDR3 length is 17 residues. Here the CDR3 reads CASSLLAGGPSTDTQYF. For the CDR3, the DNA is TGTGCCAGCAGCTTGCTAGCGGGGGGGCCTAGCACAGATACGCAGTATTTT. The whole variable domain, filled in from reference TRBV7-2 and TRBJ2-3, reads GAGVSQSPSNKVTEKGKDVELRCDPISGHTALYWYRQSLGQGLEFLIYFQGNSAPDKSGLPSDRFSAERTGGSVSTLTIQRTQQEDSAVYLCASSLLAGGPSTDTQYFGPGTRLTVL.

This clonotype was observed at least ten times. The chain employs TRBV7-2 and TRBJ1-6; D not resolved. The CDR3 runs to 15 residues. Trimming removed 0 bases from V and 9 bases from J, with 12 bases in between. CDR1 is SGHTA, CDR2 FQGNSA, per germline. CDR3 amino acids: CASSLAVSEPSPLHF. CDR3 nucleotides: TGTGCCAGCAGCTTAGCAGTGTCAGAACCTTCACCCCTCCACTTT.

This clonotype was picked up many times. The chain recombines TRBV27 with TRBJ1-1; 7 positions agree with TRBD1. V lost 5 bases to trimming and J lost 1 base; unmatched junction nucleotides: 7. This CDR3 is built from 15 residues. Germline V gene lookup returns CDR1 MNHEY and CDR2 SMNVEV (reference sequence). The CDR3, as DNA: TGTGCCAGCAGTCCGAGGACAGGCTGGAACACTGAAGCTTTCTTT. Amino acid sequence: CASSPRTGWNTEAFF.

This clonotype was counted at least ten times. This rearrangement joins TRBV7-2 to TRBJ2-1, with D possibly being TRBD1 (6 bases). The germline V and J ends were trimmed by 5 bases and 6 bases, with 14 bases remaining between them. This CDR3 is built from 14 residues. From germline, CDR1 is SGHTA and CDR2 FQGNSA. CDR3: CASSLQGWGNEQFF. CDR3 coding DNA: TGTGCCAGCAGCCTACAGGGATGGGGCAATGAGCAGTTCTTC.

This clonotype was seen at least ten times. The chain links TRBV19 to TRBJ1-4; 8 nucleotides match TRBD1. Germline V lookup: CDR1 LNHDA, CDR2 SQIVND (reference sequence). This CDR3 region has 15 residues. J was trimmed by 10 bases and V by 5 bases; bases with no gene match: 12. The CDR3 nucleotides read TGTGCCAGTAGTCCGAAGGACAGGGCCCTTCCAAAACTGTTTTTT. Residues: CASSPKDRALPKLFF.